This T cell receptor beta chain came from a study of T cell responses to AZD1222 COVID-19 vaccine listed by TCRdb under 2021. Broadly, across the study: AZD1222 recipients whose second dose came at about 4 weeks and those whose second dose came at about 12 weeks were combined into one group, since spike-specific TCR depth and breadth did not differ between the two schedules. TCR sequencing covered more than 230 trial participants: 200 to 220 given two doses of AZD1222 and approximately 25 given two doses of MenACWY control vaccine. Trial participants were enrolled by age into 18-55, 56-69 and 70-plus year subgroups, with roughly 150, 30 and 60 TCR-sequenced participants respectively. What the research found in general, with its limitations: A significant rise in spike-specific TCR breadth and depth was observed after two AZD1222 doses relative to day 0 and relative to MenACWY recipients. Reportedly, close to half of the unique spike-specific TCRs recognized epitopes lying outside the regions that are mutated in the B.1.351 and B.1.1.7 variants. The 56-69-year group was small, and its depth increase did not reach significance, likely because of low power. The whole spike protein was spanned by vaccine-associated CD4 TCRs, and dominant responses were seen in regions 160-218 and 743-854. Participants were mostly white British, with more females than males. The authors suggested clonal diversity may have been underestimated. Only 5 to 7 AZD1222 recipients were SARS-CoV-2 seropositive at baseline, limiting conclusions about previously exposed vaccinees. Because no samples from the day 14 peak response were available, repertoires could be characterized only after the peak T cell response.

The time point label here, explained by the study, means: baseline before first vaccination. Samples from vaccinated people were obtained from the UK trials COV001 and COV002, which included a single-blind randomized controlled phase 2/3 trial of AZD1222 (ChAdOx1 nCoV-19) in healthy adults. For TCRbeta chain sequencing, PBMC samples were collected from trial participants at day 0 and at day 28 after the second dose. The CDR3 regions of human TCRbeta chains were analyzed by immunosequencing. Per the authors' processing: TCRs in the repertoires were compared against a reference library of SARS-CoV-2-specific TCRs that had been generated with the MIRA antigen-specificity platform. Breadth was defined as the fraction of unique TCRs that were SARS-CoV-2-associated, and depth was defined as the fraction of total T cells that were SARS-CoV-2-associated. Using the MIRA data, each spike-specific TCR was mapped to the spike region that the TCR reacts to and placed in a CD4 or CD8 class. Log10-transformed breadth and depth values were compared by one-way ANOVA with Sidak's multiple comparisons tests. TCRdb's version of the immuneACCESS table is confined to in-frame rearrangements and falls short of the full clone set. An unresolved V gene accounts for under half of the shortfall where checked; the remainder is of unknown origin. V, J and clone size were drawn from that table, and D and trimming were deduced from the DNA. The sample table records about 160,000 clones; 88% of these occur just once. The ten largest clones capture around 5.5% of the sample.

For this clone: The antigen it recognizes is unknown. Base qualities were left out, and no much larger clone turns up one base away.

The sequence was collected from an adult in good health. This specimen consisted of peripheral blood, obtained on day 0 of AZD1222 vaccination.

The sequenced DNA is TGTGCCAGCAGTTACGCCCTTGCGCCAGATACGCAGTATTTT. It translates as CASSYALAPDTQYF. The sequence joins TRBV6-2 or TRBV6-3 to TRBJ2-3, with the D gene call left open. From the cysteine through the phenylalanine, the CDR3 covers 14 amino acids. Only the CDR3 portion is preserved as DNA: 42 bases, with reading frame beginning at the first base. From the germline V gene, CDR1 is MNHEY and CDR2 is SVGEGT. The V and J ends are trimmed by 2 bases and 4 bases, leaving 10 bases between them.